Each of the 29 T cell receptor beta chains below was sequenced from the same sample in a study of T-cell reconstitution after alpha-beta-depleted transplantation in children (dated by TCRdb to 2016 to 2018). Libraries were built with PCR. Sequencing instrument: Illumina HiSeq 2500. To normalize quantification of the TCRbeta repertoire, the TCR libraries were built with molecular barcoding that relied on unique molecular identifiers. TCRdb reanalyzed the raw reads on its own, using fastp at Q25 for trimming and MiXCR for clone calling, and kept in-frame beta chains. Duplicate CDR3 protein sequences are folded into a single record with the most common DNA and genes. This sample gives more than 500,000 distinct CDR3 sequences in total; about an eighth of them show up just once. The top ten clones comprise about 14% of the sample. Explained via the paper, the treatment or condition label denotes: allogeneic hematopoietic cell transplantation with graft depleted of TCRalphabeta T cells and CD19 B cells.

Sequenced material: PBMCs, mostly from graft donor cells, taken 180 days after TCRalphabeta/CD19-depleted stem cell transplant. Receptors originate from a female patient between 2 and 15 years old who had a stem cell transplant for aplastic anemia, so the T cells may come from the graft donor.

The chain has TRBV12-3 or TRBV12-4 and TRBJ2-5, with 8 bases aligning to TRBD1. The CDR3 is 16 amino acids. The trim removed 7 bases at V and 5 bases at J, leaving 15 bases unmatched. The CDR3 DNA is TGTGCCAGCATCTTTAAAGGCAGGGGGCTCGAGGAGACCCAGTACTTC. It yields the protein CASIFKGRGLEETQYF.

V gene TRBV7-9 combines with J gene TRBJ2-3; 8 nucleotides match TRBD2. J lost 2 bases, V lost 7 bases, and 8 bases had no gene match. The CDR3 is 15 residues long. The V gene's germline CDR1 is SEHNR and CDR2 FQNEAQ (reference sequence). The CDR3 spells CASIKAGVPTDTQYF. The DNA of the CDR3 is TGTGCCAGCATCAAAGCGGGAGTGCCCACAGATACGCAGTATTTT. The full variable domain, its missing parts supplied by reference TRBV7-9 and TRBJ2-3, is DTGVSQNPRHKITKRGQNVTFRCDPISEHNRLYWYRQTLGQGPEFLTYFQNEAQLEKSRLLSDRFSAERPKGSFSTLEIQRTEQGDSAMYLCASIKAGVPTDTQYFGPGTRLTVL.

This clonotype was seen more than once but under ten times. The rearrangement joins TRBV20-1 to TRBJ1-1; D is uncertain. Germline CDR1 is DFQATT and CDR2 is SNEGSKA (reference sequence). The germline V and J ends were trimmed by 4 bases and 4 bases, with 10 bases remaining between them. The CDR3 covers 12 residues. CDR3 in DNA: TGCAGTGCTAACTCCGGGAGCACTGAAGCTTTCTTT. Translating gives CSANSGSTEAFF.

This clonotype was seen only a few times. The CDR3 DNA reads TGTGCCAGCAGTTCGCCCCTGGGGGGAGACCTAATCGGGGACGAGCAGTACTTC. Its protein is CASSSPLGGDLIGDEQYF. V usage is TRBV28 and J usage is TRBJ2-7, with a tentative D call TRBD2 (6 bases). The CDR3 contains 18 residues. Trimming removed 4 bases at V and 5 bases at J, with 27 bases between. CDR1 is MDHEN and CDR2 is SYDVKM in the germline V gene. Based on the CDR3 plus reference TRBV28 and TRBJ2-7, the full variable domain is DVKVTQSSRYLVKRTGEKVFLECVQDMDHENMFWYRQDPGLGLRLIYFSYDVKMKEKGDIPEGYSVSREKKERFSLILESASTNQTSMYLCASSSPLGGDLIGDEQYFGPGTRLTVT.

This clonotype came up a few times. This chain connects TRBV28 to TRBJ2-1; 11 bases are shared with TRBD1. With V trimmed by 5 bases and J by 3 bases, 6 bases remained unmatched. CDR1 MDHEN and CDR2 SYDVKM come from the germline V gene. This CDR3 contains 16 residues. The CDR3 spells CASSLPGQGDYNEQFF. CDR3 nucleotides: TGTGCCAGCAGTCTGCCGGGACAGGGGGACTACAATGAGCAGTTCTTC.

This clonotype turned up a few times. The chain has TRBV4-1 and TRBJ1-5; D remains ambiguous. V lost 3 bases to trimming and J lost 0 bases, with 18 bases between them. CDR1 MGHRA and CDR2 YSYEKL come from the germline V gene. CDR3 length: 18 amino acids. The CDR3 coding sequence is TGCGCCAGCAGCCAGAAGTTTAATCTCGGGAGTAGCAATCAGCCCCAGCATTTT. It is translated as CASSQKFNLGSSNQPQHF.

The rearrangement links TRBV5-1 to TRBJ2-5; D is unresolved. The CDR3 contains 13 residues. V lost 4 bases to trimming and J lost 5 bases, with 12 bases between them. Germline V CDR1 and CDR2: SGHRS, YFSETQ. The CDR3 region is CASSLEVRETQYF. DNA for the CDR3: TGCGCCAGCAGCCTGGAAGTTCGGGAGACCCAGTACTTC.

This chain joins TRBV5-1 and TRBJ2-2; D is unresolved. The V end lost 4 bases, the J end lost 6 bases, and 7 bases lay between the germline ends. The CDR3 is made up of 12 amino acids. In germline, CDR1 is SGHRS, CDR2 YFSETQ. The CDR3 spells CASSPMSGELFF. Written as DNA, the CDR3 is TGCGCCAGCAGCCCCATGTCCGGGGAGCTGTTTTTT.

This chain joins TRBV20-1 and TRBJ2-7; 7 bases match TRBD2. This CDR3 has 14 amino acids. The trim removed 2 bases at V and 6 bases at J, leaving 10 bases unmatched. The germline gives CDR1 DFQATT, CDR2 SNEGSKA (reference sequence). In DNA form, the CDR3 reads TGCAGTGCTAGAAGATTCCGGGAGGAGGCCGAGCAGTACTTC. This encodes CSARRFREEAEQYF.

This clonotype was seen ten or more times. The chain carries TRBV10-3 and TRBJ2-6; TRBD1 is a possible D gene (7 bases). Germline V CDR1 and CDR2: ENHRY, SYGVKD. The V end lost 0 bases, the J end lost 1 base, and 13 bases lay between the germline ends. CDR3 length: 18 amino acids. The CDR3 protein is CAISESQGGWSGANVLTF. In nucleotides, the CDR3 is TGTGCCATCAGTGAGTCCCAGGGGGGTTGGTCTGGGGCCAACGTCCTGACTTTC.

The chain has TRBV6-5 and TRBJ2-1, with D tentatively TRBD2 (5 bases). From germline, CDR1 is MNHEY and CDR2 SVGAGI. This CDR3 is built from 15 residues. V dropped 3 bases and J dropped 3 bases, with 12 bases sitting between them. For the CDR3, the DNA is TGTGCCAGCAGTTATGGGAGTTCTGGCTACAATGAGCAGTTCTTC. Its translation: CASSYGSSGYNEQFF.

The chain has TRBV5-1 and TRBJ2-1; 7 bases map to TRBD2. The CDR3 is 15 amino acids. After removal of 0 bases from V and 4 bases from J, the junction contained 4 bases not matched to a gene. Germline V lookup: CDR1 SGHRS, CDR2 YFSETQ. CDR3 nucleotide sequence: TGCGCCAGCAGCTTGGACGCGGGAGCTTACAATGAGCAGTTCTTC. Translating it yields CASSLDAGAYNEQFF.

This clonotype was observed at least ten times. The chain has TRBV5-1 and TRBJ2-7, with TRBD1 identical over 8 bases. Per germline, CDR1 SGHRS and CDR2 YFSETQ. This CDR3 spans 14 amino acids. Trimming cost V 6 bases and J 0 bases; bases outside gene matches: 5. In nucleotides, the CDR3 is TGCGCCAGCACCAGGACAGGGAGCTCCTACGAGCAGTACTTC. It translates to CASTRTGSSYEQYF.

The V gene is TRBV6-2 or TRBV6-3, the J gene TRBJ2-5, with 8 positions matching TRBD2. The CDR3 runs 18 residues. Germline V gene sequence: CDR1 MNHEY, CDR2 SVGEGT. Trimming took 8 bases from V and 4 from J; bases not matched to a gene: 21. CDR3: CASSKGAAGVGPRETQYF. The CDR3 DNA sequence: TGTGCCAGCTCCAAAGGTGCAGCGGGAGTGGGCCCCAGAGAGACCCAGTACTTC.

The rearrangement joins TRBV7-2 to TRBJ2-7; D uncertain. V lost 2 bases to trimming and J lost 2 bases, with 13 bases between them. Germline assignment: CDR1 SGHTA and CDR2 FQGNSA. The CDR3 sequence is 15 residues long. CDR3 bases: TGTGCCAGCAGCTTACAAAAAGAGGTACCCTACGAGCAGTACTTC. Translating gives CASSLQKEVPYEQYF.

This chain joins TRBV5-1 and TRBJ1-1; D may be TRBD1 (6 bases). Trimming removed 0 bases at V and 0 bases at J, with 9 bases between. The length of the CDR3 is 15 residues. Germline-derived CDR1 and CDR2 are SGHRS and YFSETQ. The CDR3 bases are TGCGCCAGCAGCTTGGTGGGACACATGAACACTGAAGCTTTCTTT. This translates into CASSLVGHMNTEAFF.

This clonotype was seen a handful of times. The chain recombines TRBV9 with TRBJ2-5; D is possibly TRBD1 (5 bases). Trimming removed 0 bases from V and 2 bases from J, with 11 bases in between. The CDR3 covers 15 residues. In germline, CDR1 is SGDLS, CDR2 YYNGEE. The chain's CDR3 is CASSVALKGQETQYF. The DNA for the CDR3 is TGTGCCAGCAGCGTAGCCCTCAAGGGGCAAGAGACCCAGTACTTC.

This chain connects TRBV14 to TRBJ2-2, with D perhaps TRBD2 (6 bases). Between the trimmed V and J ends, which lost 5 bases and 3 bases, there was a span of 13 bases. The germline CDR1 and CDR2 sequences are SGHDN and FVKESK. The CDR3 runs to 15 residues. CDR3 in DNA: TGTGCCAGCAGCTCGCGACTAGTTCACACCGGGGAGCTGTTTTTT. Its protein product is CASSSRLVHTGELFF.

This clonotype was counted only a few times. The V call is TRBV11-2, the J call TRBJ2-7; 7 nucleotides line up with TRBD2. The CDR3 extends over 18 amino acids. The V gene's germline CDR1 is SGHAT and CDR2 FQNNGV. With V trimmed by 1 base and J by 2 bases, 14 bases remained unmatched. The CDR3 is CASSLVGLAVNAAYEQYF. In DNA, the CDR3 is TGTGCCAGCAGCTTAGTAGGGCTAGCGGTGAATGCTGCCTACGAGCAGTACTTC.

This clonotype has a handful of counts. The CDR3, as DNA: TGCAGTGCTAGCCCGCCCAGCGGGAGAGCAGATACGCAGTATTTT. The encoded protein is CSASPPSGRADTQYF. V and J are TRBV20-1 and TRBJ2-3, with 8 positions matching TRBD2. This CDR3 contains 15 residues. CDR1 DFQATT and CDR2 SNEGSKA come from the germline V gene (reference sequence). V lost 3 bases, J lost 4 bases, and 9 bases stayed unmatched.

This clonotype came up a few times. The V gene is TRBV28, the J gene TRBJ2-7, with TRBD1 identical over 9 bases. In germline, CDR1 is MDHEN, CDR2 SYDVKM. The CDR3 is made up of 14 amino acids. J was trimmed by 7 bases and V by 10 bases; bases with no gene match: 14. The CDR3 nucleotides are TGTGCCACCCTTACCCCGGGACAGGGTGTTGAGCAGTACTTC. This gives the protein CATLTPGQGVEQYF.

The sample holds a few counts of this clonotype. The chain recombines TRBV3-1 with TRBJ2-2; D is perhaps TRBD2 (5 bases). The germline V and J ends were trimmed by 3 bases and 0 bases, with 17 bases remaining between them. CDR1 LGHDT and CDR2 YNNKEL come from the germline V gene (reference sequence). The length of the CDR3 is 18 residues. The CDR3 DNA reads TGTGCCAGCAGCCACAAGAGGGTATACAAAGCGAACACCGGGGAGCTGTTTTTT. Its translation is CASSHKRVYKANTGELFF.

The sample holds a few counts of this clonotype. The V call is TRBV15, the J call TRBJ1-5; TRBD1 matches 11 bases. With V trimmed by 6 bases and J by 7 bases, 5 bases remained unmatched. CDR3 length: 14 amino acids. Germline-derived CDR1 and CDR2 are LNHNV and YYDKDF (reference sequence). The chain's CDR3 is CATSRTGGGQPQHF. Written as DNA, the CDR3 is TGTGCCACCAGTCGGACAGGGGGCGGGCAGCCCCAGCATTTT.

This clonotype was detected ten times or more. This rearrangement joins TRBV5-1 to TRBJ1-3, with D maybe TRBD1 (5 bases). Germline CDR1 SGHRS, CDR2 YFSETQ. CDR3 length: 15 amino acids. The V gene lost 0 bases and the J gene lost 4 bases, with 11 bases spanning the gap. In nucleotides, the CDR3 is TGCGCCAGCAGCTTGGCCTGGGGCGAGGGAAACACCATATATTTT. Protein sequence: CASSLAWGEGNTIYF.

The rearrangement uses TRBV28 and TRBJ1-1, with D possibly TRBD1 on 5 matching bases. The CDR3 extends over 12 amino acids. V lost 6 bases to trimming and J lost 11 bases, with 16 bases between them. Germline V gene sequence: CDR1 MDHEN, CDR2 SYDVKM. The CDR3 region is CASSSGTGYAFF. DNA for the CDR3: TGTGCCAGCAGCTCGGGGACGGGATACGCTTTCTTT.

The CDR3 spells CASSQSVWRGEQYV. In DNA form, the CDR3 reads TGTGCCAGCAGTCAATCGGTCTGGCGCGGCGAGCAGTACGTC. This chain joins TRBV6-1 and TRBJ2-7; D unclear. Germline V gene sequence: CDR1 MNHNS, CDR2 SASEGT. The V gene lost 5 bases and the J gene lost 6 bases, with 17 bases spanning the gap. The CDR3 consists of 14 residues.

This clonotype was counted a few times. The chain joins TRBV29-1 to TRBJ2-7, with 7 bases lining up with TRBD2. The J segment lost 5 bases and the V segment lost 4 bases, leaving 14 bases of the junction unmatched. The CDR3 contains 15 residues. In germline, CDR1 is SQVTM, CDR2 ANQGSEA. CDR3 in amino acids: CSVAWEGLTLDEQYF. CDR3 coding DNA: TGCAGCGTTGCCTGGGAGGGTCTAACCTTGGACGAGCAGTACTTC.

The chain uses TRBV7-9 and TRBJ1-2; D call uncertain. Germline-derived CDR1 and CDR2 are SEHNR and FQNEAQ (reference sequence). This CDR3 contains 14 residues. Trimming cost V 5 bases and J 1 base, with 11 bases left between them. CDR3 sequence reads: CASSPPGVNYGYTF. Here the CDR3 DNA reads TGTGCCAGCAGCCCTCCTGGAGTTAACTATGGCTACACCTTC. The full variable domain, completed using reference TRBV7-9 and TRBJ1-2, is DTGVSQNPRHKITKRGQNVTFRCDPISEHNRLYWYRQTLGQGPEFLTYFQNEAQLEKSRLLSDRFSAERPKGSFSTLEIQRTEQGDSAMYLCASSPPGVNYGYTFGSGTRLTVV.

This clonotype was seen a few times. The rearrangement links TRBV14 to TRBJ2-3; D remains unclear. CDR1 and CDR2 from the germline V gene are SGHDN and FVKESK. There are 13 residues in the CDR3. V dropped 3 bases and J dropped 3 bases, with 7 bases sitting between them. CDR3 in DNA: TGTGCCAGCAGCCAGCAATATACAGATACGCAGTATTTT. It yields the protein CASSQQYTDTQYF.